The TCR beta chain under discussion was sequenced for a study of glioma-infiltrating T cells after dendritic cell vaccination. In the study overall: Between about 2003 and 2013, patients got autologous tumor lysate-pulsed dendritic cell vaccines. Dendritic cell vaccine was injected intradermally three times, biweekly.

Before vaccination, two weeks after the third vaccination, and at progression, PBMC were collected. CDR1 is SQVTM and CDR2 is ANQGSEA in the germline V gene. V was trimmed by 4 bases and J by 10 bases, leaving 13 bases between them. The CDR3 is made up of 12 amino acids. Amplification used 60 V beta primers and 13 J beta primers. Data came from immunoSEQ multiplex PCR; TCRdb stores just in-frame clones and leaves some out. The table lists tens of thousands of clones, around 79% of them singletons. This clone has just a few counts. The TCR sequence derives from a human donor with glioblastoma. The J gene is TRBJ1-4, the V gene TRBV29-1, with D possibly being TRBD1 (5 bases). The sample here was blood, taken before dendritic cell vaccination. This CDR3 reads CSVVNQGGKLFF. The CDR3 DNA reads TGCAGCGTTGTTAACCAGGGTGGAAAACTGTTTTTT. Full variable domain (missing parts from reference TRBV29-1 and TRBJ1-4): SAVISQKPSRDICQRGTSLTIQCQVDSQVTMMFWYRQQPGQSLTLIATANQGSEATYESGFVIDKFPISRPNLTFSTLTVSNMSPEDSSIYLCSVVNQGGKLFFGSGTQLSVL.